Listed below are T cell receptor beta chains from one sample, sequenced in a study of T cells in Graves' hyperthyroidism and ophthalmopathy. TCRdb re-called the multiplex PCR reads with MiXCR, one entry per CDR3 protein. The sample has 280,000 or so distinct CDR3 sequences, less than 30% seen once; the top ten hold about 30%. Sequences were obtained from blood. The source is a middle-aged man with Graves' hyperthyroidism that later progressed to Graves' ophthalmopathy. Each CDR3 is given with its conserved first and last residue. D genes are given only for firm matches. Size tells how often a clone was seen (once, few, many) or the class of an expanded clone, and some rows leave it out.

size	V	D	J	DNA	CDR3
-	TRBV6-5	TRBD1	TRBJ2-5	TGTGCCAGCAACGACGGAGGACAGGGGGCCGGGGAGACCCAGTACTTC	CASNDGGQGAGETQYF
many	TRBV28	-	TRBJ1-3	TGTGCCAGCAGTTTAGGGGCTTTTGGAAACACCATATATTTT	CASSLGAFGNTIYF
many	TRBV5-1	-	TRBJ2-7	TGCGCCAGCAGCTTGCGGGACAACTACGAGCAGTACTTC	CASSLRDNYEQYF
many	TRBV19	-	TRBJ1-1	TGTGCCAGTAGTCTCTATTCGCAAATGAACACTGAAGCTTTCTTT	CASSLYSQMNTEAFF
many	TRBV19	-	TRBJ1-1	TGTGCCAGTAGTATAGGACGGCTGAACACTGAAGCTTTCTTT	CASSIGRLNTEAFF
many	TRBV12-3/TRBV12-4	TRBD2	TRBJ2-7	TGTGCCAGCAGAACTAGCGGATACTACGAGCAGTACTTC	CASRTSGYYEQYF
few	TRBV5-1	-	TRBJ2-2	TGCGCCAGCAACCGTGGGGCGACCGGGGAGCTGTTTTTT	CASNRGATGELFF
many	TRBV6-2/TRBV6-3	TRBD1	TRBJ2-7	TGTGCCAGCAAAGGACAGGTCCACACCTACGAGCAGTACTTC	CASKGQVHTYEQYF
many	TRBV2	TRBD1	TRBJ2-7	TGTGCCAGCGCCGGACAGGGGGTTATATCCTACGAGCAGTACTTC	CASAGQGVISYEQYF
many	TRBV12-3/TRBV12-4	-	TRBJ2-7	TGTGCCAGCAGCCCCTTCATCAACTCCGGTGGTGGGAGCGAGCAGTACTTC	CASSPFINSGGGSEQYF
many	TRBV5-1	-	TRBJ2-4	TGCGCCAGCAGCTTGGTGTACGGGAACATTCAGTACTTC	CASSLVYGNIQYF
many	TRBV2	-	TRBJ1-1	TGTGCCAGCATTTGGGCAAGACAGAACACTGAAGCTTTCTTT	CASIWARQNTEAFF
once	TRBV7-6	-	TRBJ2-7	TGTGCCAGCAGCTTAGCCCCGGCCACCTCTTACGAGCAGTACTTC	CASSLAPATSYEQYF
many	TRBV12-3/TRBV12-4	TRBD1	TRBJ2-2	TGTGCCAGCAGTTCCGACAGGGCGAACACCGGGGAGCTGTTTTTT	CASSSDRANTGELFF
many	TRBV6-1	-	TRBJ1-5	TGTGCCAGCGCACCGGAGGTTAGACAGCCCCAGCATTTT	CASAPEVRQPQHF
many	TRBV12-3/TRBV12-4	-	TRBJ1-2	TGTGCCAGCAGGTTGCAGGGAATCGATGGCTACACCTTC	CASRLQGIDGYTF
few	TRBV6-2/TRBV6-3	-	TRBJ2-5	TGTGCCAGCAGTTACTCCACTCCAGAGACCCAGTACTTC	CASSYSTPETQYF
many	TRBV7-3	-	TRBJ1-2	TGTGCCAGCAGCGTTAGATTTCAGGGGTACTATGGCTACACCTTC	CASSVRFQGYYGYTF
many	TRBV20-1	-	TRBJ1-5	TGCAGTGCGAGGGGCCTGGGTACCCAGCCCCAGCATTTT	CSARGLGTQPQHF
many	TRBV7-2	-	TRBJ1-1	TGTGCCAGCATCAGCAAGTCGGGCCTTTCCTCTGAAGCTTTCTTT	CASISKSGLSSEAFF
many	TRBV12-3/TRBV12-4	-	TRBJ1-3	TGTGCCAGCACCAGGACATACTCTGGAAACACCATATATTTT	CASTRTYSGNTIYF
-	TRBV7-2	-	TRBJ2-6	TGTGCCAGCAGCTTAGTGCATGGGACTGGGGCCAACGTCCTGACTTTC	CASSLVHGTGANVLTF
once	TRBV11-2	-	TRBJ1-1	TGTGCCAGCAGCTTAGGTGGGCAACTCGAAGCTTTCTTT	CASSLGGQLEAFF
many	TRBV18	-	TRBJ2-2	TGTGCCAGCTCACCCCAGCGCGGGGAGCTGTTTTTT	CASSPQRGELFF
-	TRBV7-6	-	TRBJ2-2	TGTGCCAGCAGCCCCCCCGACACGGGTTGGGACACCGGGGAGCTGTTTTTT	CASSPPDTGWDTGELFF
many	TRBV20-1	-	TRBJ1-5	TGCAGTGCTATCTCTAGCAATCAGCCCCAGCATTTT	CSAISSNQPQHF
few	TRBV7-9	-	TRBJ1-2	TGTGCCAGCAGCTATGGACAGCTACTGAACTATGGCTACACCTTC	CASSYGQLLNYGYTF
-	TRBV9	-	TRBJ1-2	TGTGCCAGCAGTGCCGAAGGGGGGCGCGGCTACACCTTC	CASSAEGGRGYTF
many	TRBV2	-	TRBJ2-2	TGTGCCAGCAGACCCCAGGGAATCAACACCGGGGAGCTGTTTTTT	CASRPQGINTGELFF
many	TRBV28	TRBD2	TRBJ2-7	TGTGCCAGCAGTACCCGGGTTAGCGGGCATCTTACCTACGAGCAGTACTTC	CASSTRVSGHLTYEQYF
many	TRBV6-5	TRBD2	TRBJ2-7	TGTGCCAGCAGTTCACCTAGCGGGAGAAATCACGAGCAGTACTTC	CASSSPSGRNHEQYF
many	TRBV27	-	TRBJ2-2	TGTGCCAGCAGTCTGCGCTTCCTTGAGGGGCCCGGGGAGCTGTTTTTT	CASSLRFLEGPGELFF
many	TRBV6-2/TRBV6-3	-	TRBJ1-1	TGTGCCAGCAGTTACCTTGTGTCCGCTGAAGCTTTCTTT	CASSYLVSAEAFF
-	TRBV7-2	-	TRBJ2-7	TGTGCCAGCACCCTGGGGACCATCTTCTACGAGCAGTACTTC	CASTLGTIFYEQYF
many	TRBV13	TRBD2	TRBJ2-7	TGTGCCAGCAGCTCGTCCGGGACTAGCGGGAGCTTAAAGTACTTC	CASSSSGTSGSLKYF
-	TRBV19	-	TRBJ2-2	TGTGCCAGTACCCCCAGGGGAGACACCGGGGAGCTGTTTTTT	CASTPRGDTGELFF
many	TRBV2	-	TRBJ1-1	TGTGCCAGCAGTGACGGGGGCGCCGGTTCCGAAGCTTTCTTT	CASSDGGAGSEAFF
many	TRBV19	-	TRBJ1-1	TGTGCCAGCGCAAGGCAGGGTCTGACTGAAGCTTTCTTT	CASARQGLTEAFF
many	TRBV12-3/TRBV12-4	-	TRBJ1-1	TGTGCCAGCAGTTTAGTCGGGATGAACACTGAAGCTTTCTTT	CASSLVGMNTEAFF
-	TRBV30	TRBD1	TRBJ2-2	TGTGCCTGGACCCGGACAGGCCAAACCGGGGAGCTGTTTTTT	CAWTRTGQTGELFF
-	TRBV20-1	-	TRBJ1-2	TGCAGTGCTAGAAAGGCCCTGGAGGGCTACACCTTC	CSARKALEGYTF
few	TRBV28	-	TRBJ2-6	TGTGCCAGCAGTACCTCCGAGCAGCTCCTGACTTTC	CASSTSEQLLTF
-	TRBV6-1	-	TRBJ2-7	TGTGCCAGCAGTGACAGGGGTACCTACGAGCAGTACTTC	CASSDRGTYEQYF
many	TRBV12-3/TRBV12-4	TRBD1	TRBJ1-5	TGTGCCAGCAGAGCACAGGGGGATCAGCCCCAGCATTTT	CASRAQGDQPQHF
-	TRBV12-5	TRBD1	TRBJ1-5	TGTGCTAGTGGTTTGGTACTCCACAGGGGGCCCGGTCAGCCCCAGCATTTT	CASGLVLHRGPGQPQHF
-	TRBV7-8	TRBD2	TRBJ2-5	TGTGCCAGCAGCCCATGGTTTGCTAGCGGGAGTGGTGAGACCCAGTACTTC	CASSPWFASGSGETQYF
-	TRBV7-6	-	TRBJ2-7	TGTGCCAGCAGCTTAGAAGCGGGCACGGGGGAGCAGTACTTC	CASSLEAGTGEQYF
-	TRBV28	-	TRBJ2-7	TGTGCCAGCAGTTTCTCCGTCGGCTACGAGCAGTACTTC	CASSFSVGYEQYF
many	TRBV6-1	TRBD1	TRBJ2-7	TGTGCCAGCATTGGGACAGAGGGGTCCTACGAGCAGTACTTC	CASIGTEGSYEQYF
many	TRBV7-9	-	TRBJ2-7	TGTGCCAGCAGCTCCTCATTAGTCGGCGACGAGCAGTACTTC	CASSSSLVGDEQYF
many	TRBV24-1	-	TRBJ1-5	TGTGCCACCAGTGATTCCAAGAGAGGCAATCAGCCCCAGCATTTT	CATSDSKRGNQPQHF
many	TRBV10-3	-	TRBJ2-2	TGTGCCACTACTGAGTTCGGACCCCTGAACACCGGGGAGCTGTTTTTT	CATTEFGPLNTGELFF
many	TRBV11-2	TRBD2	TRBJ2-5	TGTGCCAGCAGCTTAAGATTGGGTTGGGGCGGGAGTGGAGAGACCCAGTACTTC	CASSLRLGWGGSGETQYF
many	TRBV3-1	-	TRBJ2-7	TGTGCCAGCAGCCCCCGTCCCCCTCGGCGCGAGCAGTACTTC	CASSPRPPRREQYF
-	TRBV24-1	-	TRBJ1-1	TGTGCCACCAGCGTCAGCGGGAGTACTGAAGCTTTCTTT	CATSVSGSTEAFF
many	TRBV3-1	-	TRBJ2-7	TGTGCCAGCAGCCCCGGACAGCAACTCTACGAGCAGTACTTC	CASSPGQQLYEQYF
many	TRBV10-3	-	TRBJ2-7	TGTGCCATCAGTCAGACAAGCTACGAGCAGTACTTC	CAISQTSYEQYF
many	TRBV11-1	TRBD2	TRBJ2-1	TGTGCCAGCAGCGTGACTAGCGGGAGCGTTGGTGAGCAGTTCTTC	CASSVTSGSVGEQFF